This T cell receptor (beta chain) was profiled in a study of response to subunit inactivated influenza vaccine. Study observations and caveats: Each seasonal influenza vaccination recruits few new T cells, the authors suggested.

In the case of this clonotype: Antigen unknown.

TCRdb re-derived calls from the RT-PCR reads in MiXCR, one entry per CDR3 protein. Counted here are approximately 520,000 distinct CDR3 sequences, 25% occurring once; the ten biggest clones make up approximately 1.9%. The CDR3 sequence is 15 residues long. Germline values: CDR1 KGHDR, CDR2 SFDVKD. V was clipped by 1 base and J by 4 bases, with 12 bases between them. The receptor was derived from a man aged 45-65 years who received an inactivated influenza vaccine. The V gene is TRBV24-1, the J gene TRBJ2-5; tentative D call: TRBD1 (5 bases). Specimen: CD4+ T cells sorted from PBMCs, collected roughly 5 days after vaccination. As DNA, the CDR3 is TGTGCCACCAGTGATTTTGGGGCGAAAGGAGAGACCCAGTACTTC. This gives the protein CATSDFGAKGETQYF.